What follows describes a single TCR beta chain. The sample originates from a study of T-cell reconstitution after alpha-beta-depleted transplantation in children. Germline assignment: CDR1 LGHNA and CDR2 YNFKEQ. This CDR3 spans 16 amino acids. V was shortened by 3 bases and J by 0 bases, with 14 bases between the two germline ends. The TCRbeta library was prepared with unique molecular identifiers. TCRdb re-analysed the PCR reads in MiXCR, keeping a single row per CDR3 protein. The sample has some 500,000 distinct CDR3 sequences; roughly 18% are singletons. The chain joins TRBV4-2 to TRBJ1-1; no firm D call. Sequences were derived from PBMCs from the stem cell graft donor, sampled from the stem cell graft. This receptor was taken from a human donor who donated a stem cell graft to a child with acute lymphoblastic leukemia. The CDR3 region has the DNA TGTGCCAGCAGCCATCCCGGCCGTCCGATGAACACTGAAGCTTTCTTT. Amino acid sequence: CASSHPGRPMNTEAFF.